This is a list of T cell receptor beta chains from one sample in a study of blood T cells in healthy people across ages. In TCRdb, the 5' RACE reads were re-called with MiXCR into one record per CDR3 protein. Among about 1.4 million distinct CDR3 sequences listed, 45% to 70% were seen once. Sequenced input: blood. These receptors were collected from a man aged 18 to 30 in good health. Both conserved end residues are part of each CDR3. The D gene is left open where the match is weak. A row's size may be missing; if present it is once, few, many or a size class.

D gene	J gene	clone size	V gene	CDR3 DNA	CDR3 protein
TRBD2	TRBJ2-5	.	TRBV15	TGTGCCACCAGCAGAGATTTCGGGAGGGTTCAAGAGACCCAGTACTTC	CATSRDFGRVQETQYF
.	TRBJ2-3	few	TRBV9	TGTGCCAGCAGCGCGCGTGGGGGTGGTGGCACAGATACGCAGTATTTT	CASSARGGGGTDTQYF
TRBD2	TRBJ2-3	.	TRBV11-2	TGTGCCAGCCAGGAGCGGGAGGAGGGAAGGACGCAGTATTTT	CASQEREEGRTQYF
.	TRBJ1-5	.	TRBV12-3/TRBV12-4	TGTGCCAGCAGTCGTGGAGGGTCTGGCAATCAGCCCCAGCATTTT	CASSRGGSGNQPQHF
.	TRBJ2-3	.	TRBV29-1	TGCAGCGTTGCTGCAGTCACAGATACGCAGTATTTT	CSVAAVTDTQYF
TRBD1	TRBJ1-4	.	TRBV7-2	TGTGCCAGCAGCTTAACCGGGACAGGGCATGAAAAACTGTTTTTT	CASSLTGTGHEKLFF
.	TRBJ1-2	few	TRBV4-3	TGCGCCAGCAGCCAAGACGGCAGCCCTTTAAACTATGGCTACACCTTC	CASSQDGSPLNYGYTF
TRBD1	TRBJ2-3	.	TRBV14	TGTGCCAGCAGCCATATTCAGGGGGACACAGATACGCAGTATTTT	CASSHIQGDTDTQYF
TRBD1	TRBJ1-2	.	TRBV10-3	TGCGCTACAGGGGGTATGGATGGCTACACCTTC	CATGGMDGYTF
.	TRBJ2-1	.	TRBV29-1	TGCAGCGCCGCCGGGACGGGTAGCAATGAGCAGTTCTTC	CSAAGTGSNEQFF
.	TRBJ2-5	few	TRBV3-1	TGTGCCAGCAGCCTCAGGGGCCGCAGATCTCAAGAGACCCAGTACTTC	CASSLRGRRSQETQYF
.	TRBJ1-6	.	TRBV14	TGTGCCAGCAGCCTTTCCATGGGCAATTCACCCCTCCACTTT	CASSLSMGNSPLHF
.	TRBJ2-7	.	TRBV9	TGTGCCAGCAGCACCCGGACGTTTACCTACGAGCAGTACTTC	CASSTRTFTYEQYF
TRBD1	TRBJ2-4	.	TRBV20-1	TGCAGTGCTGACCGGACAGGAGCCAAAAACATTCAGTACTTC	CSADRTGAKNIQYF
.	TRBJ2-7	few	TRBV5-1	TGCGCCAGCAGCTTCGGCAGTGCCTCCGAGCAGTACTTC	CASSFGSASEQYF
TRBD1	TRBJ1-2	few	TRBV10-3	TGTGCCATCAGTGAAGTTAGGCCCCCAGGACAGGATTATGGCTACACCTTC	CAISEVRPPGQDYGYTF
TRBD2	TRBJ2-1	once	TRBV5-4	TGTGCCAGCAGCTTACTTGGACTAGCGGGAGGGTCGAATGAGCAGTTCTTC	CASSLLGLAGGSNEQFF
.	TRBJ2-5	few	TRBV28	TGTGCCAGCAGTTCCATCCTTCCCGGGGACCAAGAGACCCAGTACTTC	CASSSILPGDQETQYF
.	TRBJ1-1	.	TRBV7-9	TGTGCCAGCAATACCGGAGGGAACACTGAAGCTTTCTTT	CASNTGGNTEAFF
.	TRBJ2-7	.	TRBV20-1	TGCAGTGCAGCGGGACAGAGCTACGAGCAGTACTTC	CSAAGQSYEQYF
TRBD2	TRBJ2-3	.	TRBV4-1	TGCGCCAGCAGCCACGACGCCCCCGGGACTAGCCCAGATACGCAGTATTTT	CASSHDAPGTSPDTQYF
.	TRBJ1-2	.	TRBV2	TGTGCCAGCAGCGGTGAGCCGGACAGTTTCTATGGCTACACCTTC	CASSGEPDSFYGYTF
.	TRBJ2-4	.	TRBV20-1	TGCAGTGCTAGAGATATGACAGCAGCCAAAAACATTCAGTACTTC	CSARDMTAAKNIQYF
TRBD2	TRBJ2-7	.	TRBV20-1	TGCAGTGCTAGAGGTCTACGTTGGGTTTCTAGCGGGAGGATAAGTTACGAGCAGTACTTC	CSARGLRWVSSGRISYEQYF
.	TRBJ2-1	.	TRBV12-3/TRBV12-4	TGTGCCAGCAGAACGACGGACAATGAGCAGTTCTTC	CASRTTDNEQFF